Sequencing of this T cell receptor beta chain was carried out in a study of control samples from healthy donors and cancer patients. TCRdb's copy holds only in-frame clones and misses some; the assay was immunoSEQ multiplex PCR. Among 90,000 to 100,000 clones listed, about nine tenths were seen once. The V gene's germline CDR1 is MDHEN and CDR2 SYDVKM. CDR3 length equals 12 residues. V lost 2 bases to trimming and J lost 3 bases, with 5 bases between them. The chain recombines TRBV28 with TRBJ2-7, with D tentatively TRBD2 (5 bases). Sequenced sample: blood. This TCR came from a woman aged 70-85 years in good health. CDR3 coding DNA: TGTGCCAGCAGTTTAGGGAGCTACGAGCAGTACTTC. Translated, it gives CASSLGSYEQYF.